What follows is one T cell receptor beta chain and its context. Its matching antigen is unknown. The data originate from a study of T cell responses to AZD1222 COVID-19 vaccine. Broader study findings: Among the donors, most were white British and more were female, and clonal diversity was possibly underestimated. Spike-spanning, vaccine-associated CD4 TCRs were dominant at 160-218 and 743-854. Samples come after the peak T cell response, not at day 14.

Sequenced by immunoSEQ multiplex PCR; TCRdb stores in-frame clones only, minus some. The profile shows over 150,000 clones, roughly 88% of them singletons. With 3 bases removed from V and 7 bases from J, the gap between germline ends came to 9 bases. The CDR3 sequence is 12 residues long. Germline V gene sequence: CDR1 LGHNT, CDR2 FRNRAP. The V call is TRBV12-5, the J call TRBJ1-2, with D unresolved. This TCR came from an adult who received the AZD1222 COVID-19 vaccine. The material sequenced was peripheral blood, taken 28 days after the second AZD1222 dose. CDR3 sequence: CASGFRVLGYTF. The CDR3 DNA follows: TGTGCTAGTGGTTTCAGAGTCCTTGGCTACACCTTC.